The present entry profiles one T cell receptor beta chain with its context. Its target is not known. The V gene's germline CDR1 is SGHTA and CDR2 FQGTGA. V was clipped by 4 bases and J by 3 bases; unmatched bases: 18. The CDR3 is made up of 21 amino acids. This sample is drawn from a study of CD8 T cell repertoires and HIV-1 epitope variants. Looking at the study overall: Each of Twenty-five Gag and Nef epitope peptides stimulated a separate culture. Tested: three Gag epitope families, Nef HW9 and YT9. IL-2, IL-7 and IL-15 were added on days 3 and 7 of approximately 10-day cultures.

Survey-depth immunoSEQ sequencing covered TCR beta CDR3 regions. Some clones are missing from TCRdb's copy, which holds only in-frame ones; the method was immunoSEQ multiplex PCR. Of fewer than 6,500 clones in the sample, about 70% were seen once. The source of this sequence is a male donor with HIV. The sequenced sample consisted of cultured CD8+ T cells derived from PBMCs. J is TRBJ2-3 and V is TRBV7-3; 14 bases align to TRBD2. The CDR3 nucleotides read TGTGCCAGCAGCTGTCCGGCCTATGGACTAGCGGGGGGTGGAGAGACAGATACGCAGTATTTT. Its translation: CASSCPAYGLAGGGETDTQYF.